Following are 9 T cell receptor beta chains from one sample sequenced in a study of T cells in localized non-small cell lung cancer. Only in-frame clones appear in the TCRdb table, and some are missing; sequencing was by immunoSEQ multiplex PCR. The sample holds 90,000 or so clones, approximately 86% seen once. Material: peripheral blood, obtained before any cancer treatment. Every receptor here comes from a man aged 40-75 years with stage I squamous cell lung carcinoma.

The rearrangement uses TRBV7-9 and TRBJ2-1, with D maybe TRBD1 (5 bases). Germline V gene sequence: CDR1 SEHNR, CDR2 FQNEAQ (reference sequence). V lost 6 bases and J lost 4, with 10 bases in between. This CDR3 spans 13 amino acids. The CDR3 is CASRMTAYNEQFF. DNA for the CDR3: TGTGCCAGCAGAATGACAGCGTACAATGAGCAGTTCTTC.

The chain couples TRBV4-2 to TRBJ1-3; no clear D gene. The germline V gene has CDR1 LGHNA and CDR2 YNFKEQ. Between the trimmed V and J ends, which lost 0 bases and 0 bases, there was a span of 12 bases. This CDR3 has 17 residues. CDR3 DNA sequence: TGTGCCAGCAGCCAAGATTTGGCGAGACTCTCTGGAAACACCATATATTTT. Amino acid sequence: CASSQDLARLSGNTIYF.

V usage is TRBV6-1 and J usage is TRBJ1-4, with 9 nucleotides matching TRBD1. The V gene's germline CDR1 is MNHNS and CDR2 SASEGT. The V gene end was trimmed by 7 bases and the J gene end by 7 bases; junction bases not matched to a gene: 7. The CDR3 sequence is 14 residues long. The CDR3 loop is CASTGQGPVEKLFF. The DNA for the CDR3 is TGTGCCAGCACAGGACAGGGGCCGGTTGAAAAACTGTTTTTT.

The table lists this clone with a count of one. J is TRBJ1-2 and V is TRBV7-2; D ambiguous. CDR1 and CDR2 from the germline V gene are SGHTA and FQGNSA. This CDR3 region has 14 residues. The ends were cut back, 5 bases at V and 2 bases at J, with 12 bases in the middle. DNA for the CDR3: TGTGCCAGCAGCCCCCGTGGAGCCAACTATGGCTACACCTTC. As protein: CASSPRGANYGYTF. The complete variable domain, with remaining parts taken from reference TRBV7-2 and TRBJ1-2, reads GAGVSQSPSNKVTEKGKDVELRCDPISGHTALYWYRQSLGQGLEFLIYFQGNSAPDKSGLPSDRFSAERTGGSVSTLTIQRTQQEDSAVYLCASSPRGANYGYTFGSGTRLTVV.

The chain combines TRBV15 with TRBJ1-2; 9 bases map to TRBD1. The junction had 6 bases not matched to a gene; V was cut back by 3 bases and J by 4 bases. CDR1 is LNHNV, CDR2 YYDKDF, per germline (reference sequence). CDR3 length: 15 amino acids. The CDR3, as DNA: TGTGCCACCAGCAGGTACGGGACAGGGCCCTATGGCTACACCTTC. This codes for CATSRYGTGPYGYTF.

Points on this clone: The junction departs from the called germline gene at one end, perhaps through a read error. The rearrangement uses TRBV6-1 and TRBJ2-7, with D perhaps matching TRBD1 (5 bases). The CDR3 contains 10 residues. CDR1 is MNHNS and CDR2 is SASEGT in the germline V gene. The CDR3 DNA reads TGTGCCAGCATACGGAGCAGGGCAATCTTC. Its protein product is CASIRSRAIF.

This CDR3 reads CASKVGGSTDTQYF. The CDR3 coding sequence is TGTGCCAGCAAGGTCGGGGGCAGCACAGATACGCAGTATTTT. The chain couples TRBV7-3 to TRBJ2-3; either TRBD1 or TRBD2 may supply D (6 bases each). Germline assignment: CDR1 SGHTA and CDR2 FQGTGA. With 7 bases removed from V and 0 bases from J, the gap between germline ends came to 11 bases. The CDR3 extends over 14 amino acids.

The chain joins TRBV5-4 to TRBJ1-2; the D is unclear. V lost 3 bases and J lost 1, with 13 bases in between. The CDR3 length is 15 residues. The germline V gene has CDR1 SGHNT and CDR2 YYREEE (reference sequence). The CDR3 loop reads CASSSSRDFNYGYTF. DNA for the CDR3: TGTGCCAGCAGCTCCTCTAGGGATTTTAACTATGGCTACACCTTC. The complete variable domain, with remaining parts taken from reference TRBV5-4 and TRBJ1-2, reads ETGVTQSPTHLIKTRGQQVTLRCSSQSGHNTVSWYQQALGQGPQFIFQYYREEENGRGNFPPRFSGLQFPNYSSELNVNALELDDSALYLCASSSSRDFNYGYTFGSGTRLTVV.

V is TRBV19 and J is TRBJ1-5; no definite D call. The CDR3 length is 14 residues. V lost 2 bases to trimming and J lost 0 bases, with 5 bases between them. Germline lookup yields CDR1 LNHDA and CDR2 SQIVND (reference sequence). As DNA, the CDR3 is TGTGCCAGTAGTATAATGTATAGCAATCAGCCCCAGCATTTT. It translates to CASSIMYSNQPQHF.